The following is a TCR beta chain sequence with its context. Its antigen remains unidentified. This sample was included in a study of CD8 T cells in Susac syndrome. An amount of RNA that ranged from 0.5 to 1 ug was reverse transcribed with random hexamers. The TCR beta CDR3 was amplified by immunoSEQ multiplex PCR across 54 Vbeta, 13 Jbeta. TCRdb recomputed calls from the immunoSEQ multiplex PCR reads with MiXCR, one row per CDR3 protein. Of 100,000 to 150,000 distinct CDR3 sequences in the sample, over 90% were seen once. Study observations and caveats: The relatively small number of individuals in the TCR sequencing and HLA analysis was acknowledged by the study.

The CDR3 has 15 amino acids. The V gene's germline CDR1 is LGHNA and CDR2 YNFKEQ. V dropped 2 bases and J dropped 8 bases, with 16 bases sitting between them. The sequenced sample was CD8+ T cells from PBMCs. This clonotype was sampled from a human donor with multiple sclerosis. This sequence joins TRBV4-2 and TRBJ2-4; the D gene is possibly TRBD1 (7 bases). CDR3 DNA: TGTGCCAGCAGCCAAACGTTCCAGGGGGAGGACATTCAGTACTTC. Its protein product is CASSQTFQGEDIQYF.